This TCR beta chain was recovered during a study of blood T cell repertoires in COVID-19. Repertoires were generated with immunoSEQ multiplex PCR, while TCRdb's copy carries only in-frame clones and drops some. Altogether roughly 440,000 clones are present, about nine tenths being singletons, with the ten largest covering 10% to 15%. Seattle enrolled patients during active infection and tracked them longitudinally. The TCR comes from a woman between 50 and 59 years old with COVID-19, enrolled during active disease. Source material: peripheral blood.

Here the CDR3 DNA reads TGTGCCAGCAGCTTGGAACTTTCGGGTGAGCAGTTCTTC. Amino acids: CASSLELSGEQFF. The rearrangement uses TRBV5-4 and TRBJ2-1; D not resolved. The germline gives CDR1 SGHNT, CDR2 YYREEE (reference sequence). V was clipped by 0 bases and J by 9 bases, with 10 bases between them. The CDR3 contains 13 residues.